This entry describes one TCR beta chain. Via MiXCR, TCRdb re-called the RT-PCR reads, giving one row per CDR3 protein. Of 800,000 to 1,000,000 distinct CDR3 sequences detected, about 20% appear once; the ten largest clones hold 6%. The V and J ends lost 2 bases and 3 bases respectively, with 11 bases between them. In germline, CDR1 is DFQATT, CDR2 SNEGSKA (reference sequence). The CDR3 consists of 13 residues. This sample is drawn from a study of patients and donors after allogeneic stem cell transplantation. The gene calls are TRBV20-1 and TRBJ2-7; unclear D gene. This clonotype was sampled from a human donor who was either an allogeneic HSCT recipient or a stem cell or donor lymphocyte infusion donor (not recorded which). It is not recorded whose cells these are; they may come from a transplant donor. Sequenced: blood, either unsorted or a sorted T cell fraction (not recorded which). The CDR3 reads CSARNRNNYEQYF. CDR3 nucleotides: TGCAGTGCTAGAAACAGAAATAACTACGAGCAGTACTTC.